The 3 T cell receptor beta chains below come from one sample, sequenced in a study of T cell repertoires in cytomegalovirus infection. One entry per CDR3 protein results from TCRdb running MiXCR on the reads. The sample yields hundreds of thousands of distinct CDR3 sequences, about a sixth seen once. Sample: PBMCs. The source is a human donor in good health (CMV status not recorded). Some clones in this sample may be carry-over from other donors' samples.

The chain couples TRBV27 to TRBJ1-1; weak D call: TRBD1 (5 bases). Looked up from germline, CDR1 is MNHEY and CDR2 is SMNVEV (reference sequence). This CDR3 is built from 13 residues. The ends were cut back, 7 bases at V and 5 bases at J, with 14 bases in the middle. Here the CDR3 DNA reads TGTGCCAGCATCGGGAGGGGAGGAACTGAAGCTTTCTTT. Translating it yields CASIGRGGTEAFF.

The genes are TRBV2 and TRBJ2-2; D is ambiguous. The CDR3 totals 14 residues. Trimming cost V 7 bases and J 0 bases, with 9 bases left between them. Looked up from germline, CDR1 is SNHLY and CDR2 is FYNNEI. CDR3: CASTSIANTGELFF. The CDR3 nucleotides are TGTGCCAGCACCTCGATCGCGAACACCGGGGAGCTGTTTTTT.

Ten or more counts support this clonotype. This chain joins TRBV7-2 and TRBJ2-7; 13 bases agree with TRBD2. The CDR3 covers 18 residues. Trimming took 2 bases from V and 0 from J; bases not matched to a gene: 7. CDR1 is SGHTA, CDR2 FQGNSA, per germline. The CDR3, as DNA: TGTGCCAGCAGCTTAAAGGGACTAGCGGGGACAATCTCCTACGAGCAGTACTTC. Its translation is CASSLKGLAGTISYEQYF.